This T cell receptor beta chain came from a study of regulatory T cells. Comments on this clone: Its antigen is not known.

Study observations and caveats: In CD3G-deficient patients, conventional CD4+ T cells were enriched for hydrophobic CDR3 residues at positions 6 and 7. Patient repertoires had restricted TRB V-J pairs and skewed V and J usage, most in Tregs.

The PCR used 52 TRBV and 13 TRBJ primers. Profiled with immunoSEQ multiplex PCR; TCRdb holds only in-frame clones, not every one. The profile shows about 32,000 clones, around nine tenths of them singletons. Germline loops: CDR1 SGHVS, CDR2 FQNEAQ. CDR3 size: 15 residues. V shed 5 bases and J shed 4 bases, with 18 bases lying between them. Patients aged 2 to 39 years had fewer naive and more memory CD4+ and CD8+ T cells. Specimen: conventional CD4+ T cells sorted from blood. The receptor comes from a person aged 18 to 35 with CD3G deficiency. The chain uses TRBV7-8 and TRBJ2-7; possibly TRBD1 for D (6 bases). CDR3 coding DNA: TGTGCCAGCAGCCCCCAGCGCGGCAGGGGTTACGAGCAGTACTTC. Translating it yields CASSPQRGRGYEQYF. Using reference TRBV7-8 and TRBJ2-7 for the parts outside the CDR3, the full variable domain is GAGVSQSPRYKVAKRGQDVALRCDPISGHVSLFWYQQALGQGPEFLTYFQNEAQLDKSGLPSDRFFAERPEGSVSTLKIQRTQQEDSAVYLCASSPQRGRGYEQYFGPGTRLTVT.